This passage covers 23 T cell receptor beta chains from one sample sequenced in a study of neurological immune-mediated disorders (dated by TCRdb to 2018 to 2020). The receptor library was made with 5' RACE. The run used an Illumina HiSeq 2500. Using fastp at Q25 and MiXCR, TCRdb reprocessed the public reads and kept productive beta chains. When rows share a CDR3 protein, they turn into one entry using the most common DNA and genes. This sample is represented by under 20,000 distinct CDR3 sequences; about 2.8% of them were singletons. 5.5% of the sample goes to the ten largest clones. The sequenced sample was PBMCs. The source is a woman aged 18 to 35 with multiple sclerosis.

This clonotype was counted ten times or more. The DNA for the CDR3 is TGCGCCAGCAGCCCTGCTGGGGGAGGTGGTACGCAGTATTTT. This codes for CASSPAGGGGTQYF. V gene TRBV5-1 combines with J gene TRBJ2-3, with a weak D call TRBD2 (6 bases). The CDR3 contains 14 residues. V was cut by 4 bases and J by 8 bases, with 17 bases left in between. CDR1 SGHRS and CDR2 YFSETQ come from the germline V gene.

This clonotype was counted many times. The chain is built from TRBV7-9 and TRBJ2-5, with D possibly matching TRBD1 (5 bases). The germline gives CDR1 SEHNR, CDR2 FQNEAQ (reference sequence). The CDR3 is 15 residues long. The V end was cut by 3 bases, the J end by 3 bases, with 14 bases between. CDR3 in DNA: TGTGCCAGCAGCTTTGGTACCAGGGATGAAGAGACCCAGTACTTC. Amino acids: CASSFGTRDEETQYF. The entire variable domain, with the rest obtained from reference TRBV7-9 and TRBJ2-5, is as follows: DTGVSQNPRHKITKRGQNVTFRCDPISEHNRLYWYRQTLGQGPEFLTYFQNEAQLEKSRLLSDRFSAERPKGSFSTLEIQRTEQGDSAMYLCASSFGTRDEETQYFGPGTRLLVL.

In its sample, this clonotype ranks as medium-sized. V is TRBV15 and J is TRBJ1-1; TRBD1 might be the D (6 bases). Germline CDR1 and CDR2: LNHNV and YYDKDF (reference sequence). This CDR3 spans 15 amino acids. V was clipped by 0 bases and J by 10 bases, with 18 bases between them. The CDR3 sequence: CATSRDKGQNQVAFF. The CDR3 DNA reads TGTGCCACCAGCAGAGATAAAGGACAGAACCAGGTAGCTTTCTTT.

At least ten counts were recorded for this clonotype. One end of the junction does not line up with germline, which may come from a read error. The rearrangement joins TRBV3-1 to TRBJ2-4; 9 bases map to TRBD2. Germline CDR1 LGHDT, CDR2 YNNKEL (reference sequence). This CDR3 contains 13 residues. CDR3 bases: TGTGCCAGCAGCCCAAGGGGCGGGGGGGCCGTTAGATTC. As protein: CASSPRGGGAVRF.

The table lists this clonotype with many counts. V gene TRBV20-1 combines with J gene TRBJ2-5, with 10 bases lining up with TRBD2. The V segment lost 2 bases and the J segment 5 bases; nucleotides outside the gene matches: 11. This CDR3 is 16 amino acids long. Germline V gene sequence: CDR1 DFQATT, CDR2 SNEGSKA (reference sequence). CDR3 nucleotide sequence: TGCAGTGCTAGACCCCCGGGTAGCGGGGGGAGGGAGACCCAGTACTTC. This codes for CSARPPGSGGRETQYF.

This clonotype was seen repeatedly, ten times or more. This chain uses TRBV11-2 with TRBJ1-2, with 9 nucleotides matching TRBD1. V lost 0 bases to trimming and J lost 7 bases; unmatched junction nucleotides: 9. CDR1 and CDR2 (germline): SGHAT, FQNNGV. The CDR3 totals 16 residues. CDR3 residues: CASSLDPGTGRGGYTF. In nucleotides, the CDR3 is TGTGCCAGCAGCTTAGACCCCGGGACAGGGAGAGGTGGCTACACCTTC.

V is TRBV12-3 or TRBV12-4 and J is TRBJ2-7; D possibly corresponds to TRBD1 (6 bases). V gave up 1 base and J gave up 0 bases, with 10 bases separating them. CDR3 length: 15 amino acids. CDR3 DNA: TGTGCCAGCAGTTTAGGCAGGGGCCTCTCCTACGAGCAGTACTTC. Its protein is CASSLGRGLSYEQYF.

Ten or more counts support this clonotype. CDR3 DNA: TGTGCCAGCAGCTTAACGGTTGGGGGAGAGACCCAGTACTTC. Protein sequence: CASSLTVGGETQYF. This rearrangement joins TRBV7-3 to TRBJ2-5; either TRBD1 or TRBD2 may fit D (5 bases each). This CDR3 has 14 residues. Between the trimmed V and J ends, which lost 0 bases and 4 bases, there was a span of 9 bases. Germline V gene data show CDR1 as SGHTA and CDR2 as FQGTGA.

This clonotype was found many times. The chain employs TRBV20-1 and TRBJ2-7; D possibly corresponds to TRBD1 (6 bases). The CDR3 length is 13 residues. Germline V lookup: CDR1 DFQATT, CDR2 SNEGSKA (reference sequence). Trimming cost V 4 bases and J 0 bases, with 10 bases left between them. CDR3 DNA sequence: TGCAGTGCTAAGGGGGACGTCTCCTACGAGCAGTACTTC. Translating gives CSAKGDVSYEQYF.

Ten or more counts support this clonotype. The CDR3 bases are TGTGCCAGCAGTTTAGTGGGCACAGGCCGCTCTGGAAACACCATATATTTT. It encodes CASSLVGTGRSGNTIYF. The chain couples TRBV12-3 or TRBV12-4 to TRBJ1-3, with D possibly TRBD1 on 5 matching bases. The CDR3 loop spans 17 amino acids. Trimming cost V 1 base and J 0 bases, with 13 bases left between them.

In its sample, this clonotype was seen many times. The chain joins TRBV28 to TRBJ1-2, with 9 bases lining up with TRBD1. The CDR3 contains 14 residues. The J segment lost 5 bases and the V segment lost 7 bases, leaving 8 bases of the junction unmatched. Germline V gives CDR1 MDHEN, CDR2 SYDVKM. The CDR3 coding sequence is TGTGCCAGCAACCGACAGGGGGGCGATTATGGCTACACCTTC. It yields the protein CASNRQGGDYGYTF.

There are many counts of this clonotype. The V and J genes are TRBV5-1 and TRBJ2-1, with 12 bases matching TRBD1. V was pared by 6 bases and J by 5 bases, with 3 bases of the junction left unmatched. Germline CDR1 and CDR2: SGHRS and YFSETQ. This CDR3 comprises 14 residues. The CDR3: CASTGTGGNNEQFF. In nucleotides, the CDR3 is TGCGCCAGCACCGGGACAGGGGGCAACAATGAGCAGTTCTTC.

At least ten counts were recorded for this clonotype. The V gene is TRBV12-3 or TRBV12-4, the J gene TRBJ2-5; D possibly matches TRBD1 or TRBD2 (5 bases each). The CDR3 consists of 13 residues. Trimming pared 7 bases from V and 7 bases from J, leaving 16 bases between. CDR3 sequence reads: CASTLVQGATQYF. The CDR3 bases are TGTGCCAGCACCCTCGTTCAGGGAGCGACCCAGTACTTC.

Ten or more counts support this clonotype. The chain joins TRBV12-3 or TRBV12-4 to TRBJ2-7; 7 bases agree with TRBD1. The V gene end was trimmed by 4 bases and the J gene end by 1 base; junction bases not matched to a gene: 4. The CDR3 runs 14 residues. CDR3 protein: CASSSPGQSYEQYF. The CDR3 region has the DNA TGTGCCAGCAGTTCACCGGGACAGTCCTACGAGCAGTACTTC.

This clonotype has a count of ten or more. The V call is TRBV20-1, the J call TRBJ1-6; D gene ambiguous. Deletions cut 3 bases from V and 9 bases from J, with 12 bases between. This CDR3 is 13 amino acids long. Germline CDR1 is DFQATT and CDR2 is SNEGSKA (reference sequence). CDR3 in amino acids: CSASKEIGSPLHF. In DNA form, the CDR3 reads TGCAGTGCTAGCAAGGAGATAGGTTCACCCCTCCACTTT.

This clonotype was counted ten times or more. The V and J genes are TRBV30 and TRBJ2-3; D is unclear. Trimming cost V 3 bases and J 4 bases, with 5 bases left between them. Germline assignment: CDR1 GTSNPN and CDR2 SVGIG (reference sequence). The CDR3 totals 11 residues. CDR3: CAWRVADTQYF. CDR3 bases: TGTGCCTGGAGGGTCGCAGATACGCAGTATTTT.

This clonotype is judged medium-sized. The CDR3 bases are TGTGCCAGCAGTTTATTCTCGGGGGAGCAAGAGACCCAGTACTTC. Encoded protein: CASSLFSGEQETQYF. The V call is TRBV28, the J call TRBJ2-5; TRBD2 is a possible D gene (6 bases). The V end lost 1 base, the J end lost 2 bases, and 11 bases lay between the germline ends. CDR3 size: 15 residues. Germline-derived CDR1 and CDR2 are MDHEN and SYDVKM. Together with reference TRBV28 and TRBJ2-5, the CDR3 gives the full variable domain: DVKVTQSSRYLVKRTGEKVFLECVQDMDHENMFWYRQDPGLGLRLIYFSYDVKMKEKGDIPEGYSVSREKKERFSLILESASTNQTSMYLCASSLFSGEQETQYFGPGTRLLVL.

This clonotype was counted many times. This chain connects TRBV5-1 to TRBJ2-3; TRBD1 aligns across 8 bases. The length of the CDR3 is 15 residues. Germline lookup yields CDR1 SGHRS and CDR2 YFSETQ. The junction had 5 bases not matched to a gene; V was cut back by 4 bases and J by 1 base. CDR3 loop: CASSPPGQGTDTQYF. In nucleotides, the CDR3 is TGCGCCAGCAGCCCTCCGGGACAGGGCACAGATACGCAGTATTTT. Complete variable domain (other parts from reference TRBV5-1 and TRBJ2-3): KAGVTQTPRYLIKTRGQQVTLSCSPISGHRSVSWYQQTPGQGLQFLFEYFSETQRNKGNFPGRFSGRQFSNSRSEMNVSTLELGDSALYLCASSPPGQGTDTQYFGPGTRLTVL.

This clonotype was seen repeatedly, ten times or more. This sequence joins TRBV28 and TRBJ2-7, with 9 bases matching TRBD2. Germline V gives CDR1 MDHEN, CDR2 SYDVKM. CDR3 size: 14 residues. The V and J ends lost 2 bases and 2 bases, in that order; junction bases with no gene match: 1. The CDR3 is CASSLVAGAYEQYF. The CDR3, as DNA: TGTGCCAGCAGTTTAGTAGCGGGGGCCTACGAGCAGTACTTC.

In its sample, this clonotype was seen many times. The chain carries TRBV12-3 or TRBV12-4 and TRBJ2-3, with a tentative D call TRBD2 (6 bases). The CDR3 runs 17 residues. The V gene lost 2 bases and the J gene lost 0 bases, with 15 bases spanning the gap. CDR3: CASSLLLPSASTDTQYF. The CDR3 DNA is TGTGCCAGCAGTTTATTATTGCCTAGCGCTAGCACAGATACGCAGTATTTT.

This clonotype is termed medium-sized (0.01 to 0.1%). The chain joins TRBV12-3 or TRBV12-4 to TRBJ1-6; D is perhaps TRBD1 (5 bases). V lost 10 bases, J lost 7 bases, and 14 bases lay in between. This CDR3 has 13 amino acids. This chain's CDR3 is CAIRDRNNSPLHF. CDR3 bases: TGTGCCATCCGGGACCGCAACAATTCACCCCTCCACTTT.

This clonotype appeared many times. The chain employs TRBV18 and TRBJ2-5; D call uncertain. The length of the CDR3 is 13 residues. CDR1 is KGHSH and CDR2 is LQKENI in the germline V gene. V lost 3 bases to trimming and J lost 3 bases, with 8 bases between them. The CDR3 sequence: CASSPGTEETQYF. CDR3 nucleotides: TGTGCCAGCTCACCGGGAACGGAAGAGACCCAGTACTTC.

This clonotype came up many times. The chain carries TRBV7-8 and TRBJ2-1; D not certain. The CDR3 covers 12 residues. The V gene's germline CDR1 is SGHVS and CDR2 FQNEAQ. V dropped 2 bases and J dropped 9 bases, with 8 bases sitting between them. CDR3 bases: TGTGCCAGCAGCTTACAGGTTCCTGAGCAGTTCTTC. This gives the protein CASSLQVPEQFF.